Listed below are T cell receptor beta chains from one sample, sequenced in a study of blood T cell repertoires in COVID-19. Using immunoSEQ multiplex PCR, the repertoire was profiled, and TCRdb retains in-frame clones only, with some absent. The data show around 40,000 clones, about 88% seen once. Sequenced: peripheral blood. These receptors all come from a human donor in a cohort sampled during active COVID-19. Each CDR3 is given with its conserved first and last residue. The D gene is left open where the match is weak. Only part of the rows carry a size: once, few, many, or a class if the clone is expanded.

TRBJ2-1 . . TRBV5-6 TGTGCCAGCAGCTTGGAGTCGACTTCGCAGTTCTTC CASSLESTSQFF
TRBJ1-2 once . TRBV2 TGTGCCAGCAGTGAAGGAGGGGGAAGCGCGGTCTATGGCTACACCTTC CASSEGGGSAVYGYTF
TRBJ1-5 . TRBD1 TRBV7-6 TGTGCCAGCAGCTTAAGCCCGGGACAGGGGATGGGGTATAGCAATCAGCCCCAGCATTTT CASSLSPGQGMGYSNQPQHF
TRBJ1-2 . . TRBV19 TGTGCCAGTAGAAGGCTACTACTCGACGGCTACACCTTC CASRRLLLDGYTF
TRBJ1-2 . TRBD1 TRBV19 TGTGCCAGTAGCAAGGGACAGGGAACCGATGGCTACACCTTC CASSKGQGTDGYTF
TRBJ1-2 once . TRBV6-1 TGTGCCAGCAGTGAAGTCGTATTCGGGTTAGGTAACTATGGCTACACCTTC CASSEVVFGLGNYGYTF
TRBJ2-3 . . TRBV30 TGTGCCTGGACCCTCGGCGGGTGGGATACGCAGTATTTT CAWTLGGWDTQYF
TRBJ1-5 . TRBD1 TRBV5-1 TGCGCCAGCAGCCCGCTTGGGACAGGGGGCTTGAGCAATCAGCCCCAGCATTTT CASSPLGTGGLSNQPQHF
TRBJ2-3 . . TRBV24-1 TGTGCCACCAGCGACAACAGGGGACTTGAGGATACGCAGTATTTT CATSDNRGLEDTQYF
TRBJ1-1 . TRBD1 TRBV5-1 TGCGCCAGCAGCCCATCGATGGGACAGCAGCTTGAAGCTTTCTTT CASSPSMGQQLEAFF
TRBJ2-7 . . TRBV10-2 TGCGCCAGCAGTGAGCCTGAGGGCCTCTCGCAGTACTTC CASSEPEGLSQYF
TRBJ2-7 few TRBD2 TRBV10-3 TGTGCCATCAGTGCCTCCGCGGGGGACTACGAGCAGTACTTC CAISASAGDYEQYF
TRBJ2-5 . TRBD1 TRBV5-4 TGTGCCAGCAGCTTACAGGGGAAGGAGACCCAGTACTTC CASSLQGKETQYF
TRBJ2-1 . TRBD1 TRBV9 TGTGCCAGCAGGCGGACAGGGGAATCCAATAAGCAGTTCTTC CASRRTGESNKQFF
TRBJ1-1 . . TRBV7-2 TGTGCCAGCAGGTCATTAAGGGGGAACACTGAAGCTTTCTTT CASRSLRGNTEAFF
TRBJ1-2 . . TRBV5-1 TGCGCCAGCAGCTTGGGAGGTTCCAGGGACTATGGCTACACCTTC CASSLGGSRDYGYTF
TRBJ1-2 . . TRBV6-2/TRBV6-3 TGTGCCAGCAGTTACTCGGAGGCCTACAACTATGGCTACACCTTC CASSYSEAYNYGYTF
TRBJ2-1 . TRBD1 TRBV27 TGTGCCAGTAAAACAGGGGTCTCCTACAATGAGCAGTTCTTC CASKTGVSYNEQFF
TRBJ1-5 . . TRBV3-1/TRBV3-2 TGTGCCAGCAGCGGACTCGGGGTCGTCGATCAGCCCCAGCATTTT CASSGLGVVDQPQHF
TRBJ2-3 . TRBD2 TRBV7-2 TGTGCCAGCAGCCGTAGCGGGGGGGCCGCAGATACGCAGTATTTT CASSRSGGAADTQYF
TRBJ1-1 . . TRBV27 TGTGCCAGCAGTTTAATGGGTCAGGGGATGGCTTTCTTT CASSLMGQGMAFF
TRBJ2-2 . TRBD2 TRBV7-2 TGTGCCAGCAGCTTAGCTGCGCGGGGGGGCCCCGGGGAGCTGTTTTTT CASSLAARGGPGELFF
TRBJ2-2 few . TRBV4-1 TGCGCCAGCAGCCAAGATGTCGGGGGAGCGAACACCGGGGAGCTGTTTTTT CASSQDVGGANTGELFF
TRBJ2-7 . TRBD2 TRBV6-2/TRBV6-3 TGTGCCAGCAGCCCCCCGGGACTAGGCCTCCCCGAGCAGTACTTC CASSPPGLGLPEQYF
TRBJ1-5 . TRBD1 TRBV4-2 TGTGCCAGCAGCCAAGGGACAGGGGGTAATCAGCCCCAGCATTTT CASSQGTGGNQPQHF
TRBJ2-3 . TRBD2 TRBV5-4 TGTGCCAGCAGCTTGAGGCTAGCGGGGACAGATACGCAGTATTTT CASSLRLAGTDTQYF
TRBJ1-2 . TRBD1 TRBV19 TGTGCCAGTAGTATAGTGGGGATGATACAGGGGAGTAACTATGGCTACACCTTC CASSIVGMIQGSNYGYTF
TRBJ1-6 . . TRBV4-3 TGCGCCAGCAGCCAAGGCCAGGCCATCAATTCACCCCTCCACTTT CASSQGQAINSPLHF
TRBJ1-2 . . TRBV7-3 TGTGCCAGCAGCTTAGAAGGGGGTCGAGGCTACACCTTC CASSLEGGRGYTF
TRBJ1-2 . TRBD1 TRBV6-2/TRBV6-3 TGTGCCAGCAGTTACTCGGGACAGCTCTATGGCTACACCTTC CASSYSGQLYGYTF
TRBJ2-7 . TRBD2 TRBV5-1 TGCGCCAGCAGCTTGCAGCGGGGGGATCTTTTAGAGCAGTACTTC CASSLQRGDLLEQYF
TRBJ2-1 . TRBD2 TRBV19 TGTGCCAGATCCGGGACTAGCGGGGCCAATGAGCAGTTCTTC CARSGTSGANEQFF
TRBJ1-2 . . TRBV12-3/TRBV12-4 TGTGCCAGCAGGATGGGAGACTATGGCTACACCTTC CASRMGDYGYTF
TRBJ1-2 few . TRBV5-4 TGTGCCAGCAGCTTGGATCCCGGAAGGGGCTATGGCTACACCTTC CASSLDPGRGYGYTF
TRBJ1-2 . . TRBV29-1 TGCAGCGCGGCCAGGGGCGACTATGGCTACACCTTC CSAARGDYGYTF